This T cell receptor beta chain derives from a study of cytomegalovirus exposure and HLA in healthy donors (dated by TCRdb to the late 2010s). At the level of the whole study: In an earlier analysis of some 550 of the donors, about 260 Gb of sequence data and 90 million to 120 million unique TCR beta sequences from 150 million to 200 million T cells were reported. The later analysis used no new phenotypic data to find candidate immune exposures, relying instead on TCR beta sequences and their occurrence across donors. To decide whether each TCR beta V gene segment behaved as functional or pseudogenic, an earlier analysis of some 600 of the donors relied on high-throughput TCR beta sequencing. The number of typed donors differed by locus: about 629-630 for A, B, C, DRB1 and DQB1; roughly 510 for DQA1; some 610 for DPA1; and some 450 for DPB1. Along with the approximately 700-subject first cohort, a separate validation cohort of over a hundred different subjects was used. The study was designed to test whether signatures of past pathogen exposure could be identified by cataloging public T cell receptors. Because of strong linkage in the cohort, roughly five DR-DQ haplotypes were treated as single units for association and clustering. Among the approximately 400 genotyped donors, about 83% belonged to the genetic ancestry cluster associated with self-reported Caucasian donors. In a later analysis, previously published TCR beta repertoires from about 670 donors were re-analyzed and high-resolution HLA genotyping was added so that TCR occurrence patterns could be studied. The study used immunosequencing to profile the T cell repertoires of about 670 subjects and linked those repertoires to cytomegalovirus serostatus. An early release that covered fewer than 800 HLA-typed donors contained approximately 300 gigabases of sequencing data and tens of millions of unique TCR sequences. A later genetic analysis took genome-wide SNP genotypes for about three fifths of the 666 donors and used that subset as a discovery cohort. Among under 450 genotyped donors of the cohort, an average of around 240,000 unique TCR beta nucleotide sequences were sequenced per donor, around 20% of them non-productive. Donor age, sex, ethnicity and CMV serostatus were collected together with the repertoire data. HLA typing included class I and class II loci at four-digit resolution. To predict cytomegalovirus infection status, the study combined high-throughput TCR immunosequencing, statistical association of individual TCRs with disease status, and machine learning. All discovery cohort repertoires had been generated using a single sequencing platform.

With regard to this clone: The antigen this receptor binds is unknown. Base qualities are missing; no much larger clone stands one base away.

The cohort was made up of around 720 healthy bone marrow donors. At the time of sampling, all cohort members were nominally healthy, though unrecorded immune exposures were likely present. The donor tested CMV seropositive, placing the donor among the 250 to 300 seropositive members of the cohort. A peripheral blood sample was collected from each donor, and TCR beta sequencing was performed on peripheral blood mononuclear cells. The Qiagen DNeasy Blood Extraction Kit was used to extract genomic DNA from the blood cell samples. Paper-wide results and their limitations: Because HLA typing was unavailable for some donors at each locus, only the typed subset was used in association tests. A later genetic analysis associated a missense DCLRE1C variant with V-gene and J-gene trimming of TCR beta chains, and an independent cohort replicated the association. In a later analysis, the rate of TCR association differed among HLA loci, with DRB1 alleles having the most associated TCRs and HLA-C alleles having the fewest. According to a later analysis, most CMV-associated TCR beta chains appeared to be HLA-restricted, and the HLA associations seemed to be driven largely by CMV exposure. The classifier was reported to diagnose cytomegalovirus status with high specificity and sensitivity in both the original and validation cohorts. Correlated functional status among segregating V segments might reflect linkage disequilibrium, but an unknown experimental factor could not be ruled out. Most TCR sequences were observed very rarely across donors, whereas some public TCRs were present in many individuals. The earlier analysis of about 600 of the donors excluded 15 to 20 rarely observed V segments, including chromosome 9 orphons, because counts were too low. Compared with equally common non-associated chains, HLA-associated TCR beta chains in a later analysis were more clonally expanded and had lower generation probabilities. Several of the top co-occurrence clusters appeared to be linked to parvovirus B19, influenza, CMV and Epstein-Barr virus, according to a later analysis. The only immune exposure information available for the cohort was CMV serostatus. A later analysis associated approximately 17,000 TCR beta sequences with specific HLA alleles at a false discovery rate of 0.05. The authors suggested that the approach could potentially be extended to other disease states and immunological phenotypes. Sequencing depth was assumed to be roughly uniform across donors in the presence/absence analyses, though that assumption may not hold. Assigning TCR associations to individual alleles was difficult when HLA alleles, especially DR and DQ, strongly co-occurred. A group of highly shared sequence variants was considered likely to be a technical artifact of the sequencing pipeline. In vitro tests confirmed that a few of the cytomegalovirus-associated TCR beta chains recognize cytomegalovirus antigens. In the study, 150 to 200 TCR beta chains were listed as associated with cytomegalovirus. A further reported finding was that TCR beta sequences accurately predicted the HLA-A and HLA-B alleles for most subjects in the first cohort. In a later genetic analysis, fewer N-insertions in productive TCRs were reported among donors in an Asian-associated ancestry cluster than the roughly 700-donor mean. This cohort had only TCR beta chains sequenced, and the lack of alpha or paired-chain data limited which features could be detected. In an earlier analysis of about 540 of the donors, most TCR beta V segments were observed in productive rearrangements about 90% or about 30% of the time, broadly matching IMGT annotations.

Library prep was done by the immunoSEQ multiplex PCR assay. For the multiplex PCR, a mixture combining 60 forward primers for TCR Vbeta segments and 13 reverse primers for TCR Jbeta segments was used. Amplification of the CDR3 region of rearranged TCR beta genes was performed with a multiplex PCR assay on genomic DNA. The amplified TCR beta libraries were sequenced on the Illumina HiSeq System as 87-base-pair reads. The original pipeline was this. A later analysis tallied 75 million to 95 million unique TCR beta chains across the 666 repertoires, and some 10 million of those chains were shared by two or more donors. Raw reads were error-corrected and collapsed into unique sequences with a nearest-neighbor algorithm that merged closely related sequences to remove PCR and sequencing errors. Alignment of CDR3 sequences to IMGT reference sequences was used to assign V, D and J gene segments. For a sequence to be retained, a match of at least six nucleotides was required to both a V gene segment and a J gene segment. A rearrangement counted as productive if the CDR3 had no stop codons and remained in frame with V and J, and every other rearrangement counted as non-productive. CDR3 was defined according to IMGT convention as the region running from the second conserved V-encoded cysteine to the conserved J-encoded phenylalanine. Sequences without an unambiguous match to a single V gene segment were excluded from the earlier analysis of about 630 of the donors. An earlier analysis of 550 to 650 of the donors classified V segments as functional when productive rearrangements were above 56.7% and as segregating when the standard deviation between donors was above 5%. To diagnose cytomegalovirus status from the catalog of TCR beta chain sequences, a statistical classification framework was built. In a later analysis, V and J genes were assigned by comparing TCR nucleotide sequences against IMGT/GENE-DB human TR gene sequences. A later analysis assigned CDR3 sequences and most-parsimonious VDJ recombination scenarios with the TCRdist pipeline. A later analysis defined each TCR beta chain by its CDR3 amino acid sequence plus V-gene family, and excluded reads lacking a unique V-gene family. To address suspected cross-contamination and a sequencing artifact, a later analysis removed approximately 600 highly shared, low-generation-probability nucleotide sequences. In a later analysis, a clonal expansion index for each public chain was calculated from normalized within-repertoire ranks of inferred template counts. A later analysis computed generation probabilities with a VDJ recombination model fitted to out-of-frame rearrangements, and checked the results against IGoR. In a later analysis, hypergeometric tests were used to score TCR-TCR, TCR-HLA and TCR-CMV co-occurrence, with a repertoire-size bias correction applied to TCR pairs. A later analysis estimated false discovery rates by permuting HLA or CMV assignments 20 times. In a later analysis, co-occurring TCRs were grouped using DBSCAN, and TCRdist sequence similarity was added for clustering within HLA-allele-positive subsets. Repertoires with fewer than 30,000 or more than 120,000 public chains, plus five repertoires with anomalous nucleotide sharing, were excluded from co-occurrence clustering. In TCRdb, the immuneACCESS table is reduced to in-frame sequences with V and J assigned. These tables do not hold every clone; where another copy was compared, an unresolved V gene accounts for under half, and the others remain unexplained. The V and J calls and clone size were taken over from that table, and D and trimming were inferred from the DNA. A total of around 76,000 clones appear in this sample, 70% of them only once. The ten largest clones capture about 8.9% of the sample.

Sample: PBMCs. This clonotype was sampled from a woman between 50 and 59 years old in good health and CMV-seropositive.

Here the CDR3 is given as CASTGGFAYNEQFF. The nucleotides read TGTGCCTCGACAGGGGGCTTTGCCTACAATGAGCAGTTCTTC. This chain is built from TRBV30 and TRBJ2-1, with 10 junctional bases fitting TRBD1. After removal of 7 bases from V and 2 bases from J, the junction retains 5 bases not matched to a gene. The cysteine opens and the phenylalanine closes a CDR3 of 14 amino acids. Just the 42-base CDR3 DNA is kept, in frame starting at base 1. Sequences GTSNPN (CDR1) and SVGIG (CDR2) are obtained from the germline V gene (reference sequence). With the portions outside the CDR3 filled from the reference TRBV30 and TRBJ2-1 genes, the complete variable region becomes SQTIHQWPATLVQPVGSPLSLECTVEGTSNPNLYWYRQAAGRGLQLLFYSVGIGQISSEVPQNLSASRPQDRQFILSSKKLLLSDSGFYLCASTGGFAYNEQFFGPGTRLTVL.